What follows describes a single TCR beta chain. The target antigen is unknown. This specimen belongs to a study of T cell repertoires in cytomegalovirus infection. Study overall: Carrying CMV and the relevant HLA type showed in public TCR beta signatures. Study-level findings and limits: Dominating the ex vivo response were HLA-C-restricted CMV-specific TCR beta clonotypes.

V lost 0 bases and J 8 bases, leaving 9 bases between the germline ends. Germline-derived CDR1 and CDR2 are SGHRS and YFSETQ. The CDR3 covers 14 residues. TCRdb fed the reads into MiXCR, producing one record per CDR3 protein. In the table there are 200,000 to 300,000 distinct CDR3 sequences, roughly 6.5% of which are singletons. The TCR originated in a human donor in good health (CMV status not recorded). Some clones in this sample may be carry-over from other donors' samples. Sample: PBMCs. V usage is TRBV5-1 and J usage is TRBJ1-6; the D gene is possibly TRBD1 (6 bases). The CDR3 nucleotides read TGCGCCAGCAGCTTGGAATCAGGGGATTCACCCCTCCACTTT. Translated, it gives CASSLESGDSPLHF.